Listed below are T cell receptor beta chains from one sample, sequenced in a study of cytomegalovirus exposure and HLA in healthy donors. Profiled with immunoSEQ multiplex PCR; TCRdb holds only in-frame clones, not every one. The data show 110,000 to 150,000 clones, with about three quarters seen just once and roughly 3.7% held by the top ten. Sequenced input: PBMCs. These receptors were taken from a male donor in good health and CMV-seronegative. The CDR3 runs from the conserved cysteine through the conserved F or W. Each record gives: clone size, V gene, D gene, J gene, CDR3 protein, CDR3 DNA. A D gene is named only where the DNA matches it firmly. Not every row has a clone size; where given, it reads once, few, many or a size class.

NA	TRBV9	TRBD1	TRBJ1-3	CASSLRQGSGNTIYF	TGTGCCAGCAGCTTAAGACAGGGCTCTGGAAACACCATATATTTT
NA	TRBV25-1	NA	TRBJ2-2	CASSVFGAITGELFF	TGTGCCAGCAGTGTTTTTGGGGCCATCACCGGGGAGCTGTTTTTT
NA	TRBV6-1	NA	TRBJ1-1	CASSTLAGDTEAFF	TGTGCCAGCAGTACCCTCGCAGGGGACACTGAAGCTTTCTTT
NA	TRBV11-2	NA	TRBJ1-2	CASSLDRDLGYTF	TGTGCCAGCAGCTTAGACAGAGACTTAGGCTACACCTTC
NA	TRBV18	NA	TRBJ2-3	CASSPSTDTQYF	TGTGCCAGCTCACCCTCCACAGATACGCAGTATTTT
NA	TRBV6-1	TRBD1	TRBJ1-5	CASKLTGRQPQHF	TGTGCCAGCAAGTTGACAGGGAGACAGCCCCAGCATTTT
NA	TRBV7-2	TRBD2	TRBJ2-5	CASRSKRGGPAETQYF	TGTGCCAGCAGATCCAAGCGGGGGGGCCCTGCAGAGACCCAGTACTTC
once	TRBV19	TRBD2	TRBJ2-2	CASYSAGTSGTGELFF	TGTGCCAGTTACAGCGCAGGGACTAGCGGGACAGGGGAGCTGTTTTTT
NA	TRBV7-8	TRBD2	TRBJ2-4	CASSSISGVRGGILKNIQYF	TGTGCCAGCAGCTCCATTAGTGGGGTGCGGGGGGGCATATTGAAAAACATTCAGTACTTC
NA	TRBV6-4	TRBD2	TRBJ2-1	CASSELAGAGYDEQFF	TGTGCCAGCAGTGAATTAGCGGGAGCAGGGTATGATGAGCAGTTCTTC
once	TRBV10-3	TRBD1	TRBJ2-7	CAISRQGADEQYF	TGTGCCATCAGCCGGCAGGGGGCCGACGAGCAGTACTTC
NA	TRBV4-1	NA	TRBJ1-3	CASSLFTGGTSGNTIYF	TGCGCCAGCAGCCTTTTCACGGGGGGCACCTCTGGAAACACCATATATTTT
NA	TRBV7-2	NA	TRBJ1-4	CASSPKRRVTNEKLFF	TGTGCCAGCAGCCCAAAACGGCGGGTAACTAATGAAAAACTGTTTTTT
NA	TRBV21-1	NA	TRBJ1-4	CASSSGGKGGGTNEKLFF	TGTGCCAGCAGCTCCGGGGGGAAGGGAGGGGGTACTAATGAAAAACTGTTTTTT
once	TRBV5-4	TRBD2	TRBJ2-7	CASSLAGGRYEQYF	TGTGCCAGCAGCTTGGCGGGAGGGCGATACGAGCAGTACTTC
once	TRBV5-8	TRBD2	TRBJ2-1	CASSLGSGLANEQFF	TGTGCCAGCAGCTTGGGTAGCGGGTTAGCAAATGAGCAGTTCTTC
NA	TRBV29-1	NA	TRBJ2-2	CSVERVTGELFF	TGCAGCGTTGAGAGGGTTACCGGGGAGCTGTTTTTT
few	TRBV28	NA	TRBJ2-1	CASSLEGTVNEQFF	TGTGCCAGCAGTTTAGAGGGAACGGTCAATGAGCAGTTCTTC
once	TRBV2	TRBD2	TRBJ2-5	CASMGGGGRQTQYF	TGTGCCAGCATGGGCGGGGGGGGTCGACAGACCCAGTACTTC
NA	TRBV27	TRBD1	TRBJ2-7	CASSAGTGLSYEQYF	TGTGCCAGCAGTGCCGGGACAGGGCTATCCTACGAGCAGTACTTC
NA	TRBV11-1	NA	TRBJ2-5	CASSLGSGLETQYF	TGTGCCAGCAGCTTAGGGTCGGGGTTAGAGACCCAGTACTTC
NA	TRBV10-2	TRBD1	TRBJ2-7	CASSESRDRGFREQYF	TGCGCCAGCAGTGAGTCTAGGGACAGGGGTTTTCGCGAGCAGTACTTC
NA	TRBV7-6	TRBD2	TRBJ2-7	CASSETSGRPEQYF	TGTGCCAGCAGCGAGACTAGCGGGAGACCCGAGCAGTACTTC
NA	TRBV18	NA	TRBJ2-7	CASSPDRLYEQYF	TGTGCCAGCTCACCCGACAGGCTGTACGAGCAGTACTTC
NA	TRBV4-1	TRBD2	TRBJ2-3	CASSQVHVGGGGADTQYF	TGCGCCAGCAGCCAGGTCCACGTTGGTGGCGGGGGGGCAGATACGCAGTATTTT
NA	TRBV5-1	NA	TRBJ2-3	CASSLRPGNDNTDTQYF	TGCGCCAGCAGCTTGCGACCAGGGAACGACAACACAGATACGCAGTATTTT
NA	TRBV4-3	NA	TRBJ1-4	CASSQETQGFEKLFF	TGCGCCAGCAGCCAAGAAACACAGGGATTTGAAAAACTGTTTTTT
NA	TRBV7-9	TRBD1	TRBJ1-2	CSSSLGQLGYTF	TGTTCCAGCAGCTTGGGACAGTTGGGCTACACCTTC
NA	TRBV4-2	TRBD2	TRBJ2-7	CASSQQLAGGTYEQYF	TGTGCCAGCAGCCAGCAACTAGCGGGGGGGACCTACGAGCAGTACTTC
NA	TRBV6-1	TRBD2	TRBJ2-1	CASSARRLAGTNEQFF	TGTGCCAGCAGTGCCCGCCGGCTAGCGGGAACAAATGAGCAGTTCTTC
NA	TRBV7-6	NA	TRBJ1-5	CASSLGGGRQPQHF	TGTGCCAGCAGCTTAGGCGGGGGACGACAGCCCCAGCATTTT
NA	TRBV9	TRBD2	TRBJ2-3	CASSVHGLASVDTQYF	TGTGCCAGCAGCGTACACGGACTAGCATCGGTGGATACGCAGTATTTT
NA	TRBV7-2	NA	TRBJ2-5	CASSLASLVPRGTQYF	TGTGCCAGCAGCTTAGCGTCGCTTGTCCCGCGAGGGACCCAGTACTTC
once	TRBV18	TRBD1	TRBJ2-3	CASSPPTGGTDTQYF	TGTGCCAGCTCACCACCGACAGGGGGCACAGATACGCAGTATTTT
few	TRBV6-1	TRBD1	TRBJ2-7	CASLFGTGSYEQYF	TGTGCCAGCCTATTCGGGACAGGGTCCTACGAGCAGTACTTC
NA	TRBV6-5	TRBD1	TRBJ2-7	CASRYGQGAVYEQYF	TGTGCCAGCAGATATGGACAGGGGGCCGTCTACGAGCAGTACTTC
NA	TRBV10-3	NA	TRBJ1-5	CAISESQGGGNQPQHF	TGTGCCATCAGTGAGTCGCAAGGCGGGGGCAATCAGCCCCAGCATTTT
NA	TRBV7-9	TRBD1	TRBJ1-3	CASSFVQGGASGNTIYF	TGTGCCAGCAGCTTTGTGCAGGGGGGAGCCTCTGGAAACACCATATATTTT
few	TRBV19	NA	TRBJ2-2	CAGQNSRRGELFF	TGTGCCGGACAAAATTCTAGGCGCGGGGAGCTGTTTTTT
NA	TRBV7-6	NA	TRBJ2-4	CASGRGDKNSQYF	TGTGCCAGCGGCAGGGGCGACAAAAACAGTCAGTACTTC
NA	TRBV10-1	TRBD1	TRBJ1-2	CASSECRTGPGYGYTF	TGCGCCAGCAGTGAGTGTAGGACAGGGCCTGGCTATGGCTACACCTTC
few	TRBV2	NA	TRBJ1-1	CASSRTASTEAFF	TGTGCCAGCTCGAGGACAGCGAGCACTGAAGCTTTCTTT
NA	TRBV29-1	NA	TRBJ2-5	CSVAPGLKGTQYF	TGCAGCGTTGCCCCAGGGCTGAAGGGGACCCAGTACTTC
once	TRBV27	TRBD1	TRBJ2-5	CASSLNPGTEWETQYF	TGTGCCAGCAGTTTGAACCCGGGGACAGAGTGGGAGACCCAGTACTTC
NA	TRBV6-6	NA	TRBJ2-3	CASSTGTYTTDTQYF	TGTGCCAGCAGTACCGGGACATATACCACAGATACGCAGTATTTT
NA	TRBV6-6	TRBD1	TRBJ2-1	CASSYRDSTPNEQFF	TGTGCCAGCAGTTACCGGGACAGCACTCCCAATGAGCAGTTCTTC
NA	TRBV7-2	TRBD2	TRBJ2-5	CASSLGLAGETQYF	TGTGCCAGCAGCTTGGGACTAGCGGGAGAGACCCAGTACTTC
NA	TRBV19	NA	TRBJ1-5	CASKQGPLDQPQHF	TGTGCCAGTAAACAGGGTCCCCTAGATCAGCCCCAGCATTTT
NA	TRBV15	TRBD2	TRBJ2-7	CATRGLAGVHEQYF	TGTGCCACCAGGGGACTAGCGGGAGTTCACGAGCAGTACTTC
once	TRBV10-3	NA	TRBJ1-1	CAISESVQGEMNTEAFF	TGTGCCATCAGTGAGTCGGTACAAGGAGAAATGAACACTGAAGCTTTCTTT
NA	TRBV6-1	TRBD1	TRBJ2-5	CASSEALQGARRETQYF	TGTGCCAGCAGTGAAGCGCTTCAGGGGGCGCGGAGAGAGACCCAGTACTTC
NA	TRBV5-1	TRBD2	TRBJ2-3	CASSRVRTSGGSSTDTQYF	TGCGCCAGCAGCCGCGTGAGGACTAGCGGGGGATCTAGCACAGATACGCAGTATTTT
NA	TRBV6-5	NA	TRBJ1-5	CASSPGQFNQPQHF	TGTGCCAGCAGCCCCGGACAATTTAATCAGCCCCAGCATTTT
NA	TRBV19	NA	TRBJ1-2	CASRAQGRRYTF	TGTGCCAGTAGGGCACAGGGTAGGCGCTACACCTTC
NA	TRBV10-2	TRBD2	TRBJ2-3	CASGESLAGDTQYF	TGCGCCAGCGGGGAGAGCCTAGCGGGCGATACGCAGTATTTT
NA	TRBV7-7	TRBD2	TRBJ2-1	CASSPLAGKNEQFF	TGTGCTAGCAGCCCACTAGCGGGAAAGAATGAGCAGTTCTTC
NA	TRBV25-1	NA	TRBJ2-2	CASSLGLGREGTGELFF	TGTGCCAGCAGTCTCGGTCTGGGGCGAGAAGGCACCGGGGAGCTGTTTTTT
NA	TRBV25-1	NA	TRBJ1-4	CASSEGFGGEKLFF	TGTGCCAGCAGTGAAGGATTCGGGGGTGAAAAACTGTTTTTT
NA	TRBV7-3	NA	TRBJ1-4	CASSPNGVGNEKLFF	TGTGCCAGCAGCCCGAACGGGGTTGGTAATGAAAAACTGTTTTTT
few	TRBV19	TRBD1	TRBJ2-7	CASSREGTGGINEQYF	TGTGCCAGTAGTAGAGAAGGGACAGGGGGTATAAACGAGCAGTACTTC